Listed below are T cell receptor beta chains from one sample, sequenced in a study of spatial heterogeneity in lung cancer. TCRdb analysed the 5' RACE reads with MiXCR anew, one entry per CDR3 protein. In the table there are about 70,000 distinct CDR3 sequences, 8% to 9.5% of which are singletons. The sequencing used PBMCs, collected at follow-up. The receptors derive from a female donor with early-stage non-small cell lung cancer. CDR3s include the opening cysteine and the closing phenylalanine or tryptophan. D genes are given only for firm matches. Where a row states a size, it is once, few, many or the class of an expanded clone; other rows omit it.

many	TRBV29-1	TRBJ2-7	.	CSVDFTGSYEQYF	TGCAGCGTTGACTTTACGGGATCCTACGAGCAGTACTTC
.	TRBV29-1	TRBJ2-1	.	CSVVPQNRDSSSSYNEQFF	TGCAGCGTTGTCCCCCAGAACCGGGACTCCTCGAGCTCCTACAATGAGCAGTTCTTC
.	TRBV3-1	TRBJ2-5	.	CASSQEAVGETQYF	TGTGCCAGCAGCCAAGAGGCCGTCGGAGAGACCCAGTACTTC
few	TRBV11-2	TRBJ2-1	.	CASSLPSIGEQFF	TGTGCCAGCAGCTTACCTAGCATAGGTGAGCAGTTCTTC
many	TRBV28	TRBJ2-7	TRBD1	CASGGQGNYEQYF	TGTGCCAGCGGGGGACAGGGGAATTACGAGCAGTACTTC
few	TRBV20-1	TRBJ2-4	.	CSARDEAGLNIQYF	TGCAGTGCTAGAGATGAGGCGGGTCTAAACATTCAGTACTTC
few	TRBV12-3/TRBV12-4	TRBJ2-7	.	CASGRFPSSYEQYF	TGTGCCAGCGGGAGGTTCCCAAGCTCCTACGAGCAGTACTTC
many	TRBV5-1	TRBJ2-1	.	CASSLDGRPSGEQFF	TGCGCCAGCAGCTTGGATGGCCGCCCCAGCGGTGAGCAGTTCTTC
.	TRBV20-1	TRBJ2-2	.	CSAPEGFGELFF	TGCAGTGCGCCAGAGGGGTTCGGGGAGCTGTTTTTT
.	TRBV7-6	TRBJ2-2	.	CASRPEWLAGELFF	TGTGCCAGCAGACCCGAGTGGTTGGCCGGGGAGCTGTTTTTT
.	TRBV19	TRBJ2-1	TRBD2	CASSIGTSGEQFF	TGTGCCAGTAGTATAGGGACTAGCGGGGAGCAGTTCTTC
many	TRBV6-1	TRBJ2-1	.	CASEGSRDEQFF	TGTGCCAGCGAGGGATCCAGGGATGAGCAGTTCTTC
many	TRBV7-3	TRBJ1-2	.	CASSSNPGYGYTF	TGTGCCAGCAGCTCCAACCCAGGCTATGGCTACACCTTC
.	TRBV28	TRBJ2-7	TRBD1	CASRLQGVGGTYEQYF	TGTGCCAGCAGGCTACAGGGGGTCGGAGGAACCTACGAGCAGTACTTC
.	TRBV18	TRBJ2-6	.	CASSPRPNSGANVLTF	TGTGCCAGCTCACCACGCCCCAACTCTGGGGCCAACGTCCTGACTTTC
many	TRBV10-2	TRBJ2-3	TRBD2	CASHGGSGRASPDTQYF	TGCGCCAGCCACGGAGGAAGCGGGAGGGCCTCCCCAGATACGCAGTATTTT
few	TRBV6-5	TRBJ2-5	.	CASSYSVPGQETQYF	TGTGCCAGCAGTTACTCGGTACCGGGACAAGAGACCCAGTACTTC
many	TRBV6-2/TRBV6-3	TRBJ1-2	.	CASSRQTYGYTF	TGTGCCAGCAGTCGACAAACCTATGGCTACACCTTC
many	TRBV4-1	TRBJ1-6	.	CASSQDGGAGVDSPLHF	TGCGCCAGCAGCCAAGATGGGGGGGCAGGGGTGGATTCACCCCTCCACTTT
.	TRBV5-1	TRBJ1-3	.	CASSLTGGSGNTIYF	TGCGCCAGCAGCTTGACAGGCGGCTCTGGAAACACCATATATTTT
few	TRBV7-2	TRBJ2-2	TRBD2	CASSRTSGFGELFF	TGTGCCAGCAGTCGGACTAGCGGGTTCGGGGAGCTGTTTTTT
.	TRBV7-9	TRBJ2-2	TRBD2	CASSRIMASGDTGELFF	TGTGCCAGCAGCCGAATCATGGCTAGCGGAGACACCGGGGAGCTGTTTTTT
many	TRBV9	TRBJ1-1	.	CASSVEGRGRTEAFF	TGTGCCAGCAGCGTAGAAGGGCGGGGACGGACTGAAGCTTTCTTT
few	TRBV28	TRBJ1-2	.	CASSFFYRYTF	TGTGCCAGCAGTTTCTTCTATCGTTACACCTTC
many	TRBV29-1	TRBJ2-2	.	CSVRLAPNTGELFF	TGCAGCGTTAGGCTAGCGCCGAACACCGGGGAGCTGTTTTTT
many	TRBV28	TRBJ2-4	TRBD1	CASSPSGQGNIQYF	TGTGCCAGCAGTCCGTCGGGACAGGGAAACATTCAGTACTTC
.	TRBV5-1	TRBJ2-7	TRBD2	CASSLGLAGTHEQYF	TGCGCCAGCAGCTTGGGACTAGCGGGTACCCACGAGCAGTACTTC
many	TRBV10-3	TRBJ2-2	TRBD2	CAIIAGAGGPGTGELFF	TGTGCCATCATCGCGGGCGCGGGAGGGCCGGGCACCGGGGAGCTGTTTTTT
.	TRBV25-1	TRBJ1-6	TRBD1	CASSESTGAKSPLHF	TGTGCCAGCAGTGAATCGACAGGGGCTAAATCACCCCTCCACTTT
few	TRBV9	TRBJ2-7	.	CASSVGGDFGYEQYF	TGTGCCAGCAGCGTAGGTGGGGACTTTGGATACGAGCAGTACTTC
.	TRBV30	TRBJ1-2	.	CAWKQRGYTF	TGTGCCTGGAAACAGCGGGGCTACACCTTC
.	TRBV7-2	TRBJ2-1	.	CASSLGDLEFF	TGTGCCAGCAGCTTAGGTGATTTGGAGTTCTTC
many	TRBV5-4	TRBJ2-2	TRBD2	CASSLPGTSGGITGELFF	TGTGCCAGCAGCTTGCCCGGGACTAGTGGGGGGATTACCGGGGAGCTGTTTTTT
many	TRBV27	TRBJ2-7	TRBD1	CASRRTGGNSYEQYF	TGTGCCAGCAGAAGGACAGGGGGCAACTCCTACGAGCAGTACTTC
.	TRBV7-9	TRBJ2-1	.	CASSLMGGSEQFF	TGTGCCAGCAGCTTAATGGGCGGATCCGAGCAGTTCTTC
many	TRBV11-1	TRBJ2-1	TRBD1	CASSMTGGDEQFF	TGTGCCAGCAGCATGACAGGGGGGGATGAGCAGTTCTTC
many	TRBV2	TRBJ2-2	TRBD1	CASSGRGDRDTGELFF	TGTGCCAGCAGTGGTAGAGGGGACAGGGACACCGGGGAGCTGTTTTTT
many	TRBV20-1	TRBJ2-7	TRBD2	CSARGWNVGLAGVEQYF	TGCAGTGCTAGAGGTTGGAATGTAGGACTAGCGGGAGTTGAGCAGTACTTC
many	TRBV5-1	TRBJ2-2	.	CASSTRVSGELFF	TGCGCCAGCAGCACCAGGGTTTCCGGGGAGCTGTTTTTT
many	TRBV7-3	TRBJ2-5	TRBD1	CASSLMAGGRETQYF	TGTGCCAGCAGCTTAATGGCAGGGGGCCGGGAGACCCAGTACTTC
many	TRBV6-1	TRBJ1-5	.	CASREGNGNQPQHF	TGTGCCAGCAGGGAGGGTAACGGAAATCAGCCCCAGCATTTT
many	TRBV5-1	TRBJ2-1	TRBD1	CASSMTGYYNEQFF	TGCGCCAGCAGCATGACAGGGTACTACAATGAGCAGTTCTTC
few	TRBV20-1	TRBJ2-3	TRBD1	CSATGRGPNPDTQYF	TGCAGTGCAACCGGCAGGGGGCCGAACCCAGATACGCAGTATTTT
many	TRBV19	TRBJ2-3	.	CASSPFRVAGTDTQYF	TGTGCCAGTAGCCCTTTCAGGGTCGCGGGCACAGATACGCAGTATTTT
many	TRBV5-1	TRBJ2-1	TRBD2	CASSLEVAGYNEQFF	TGCGCCAGCAGCTTGGAGGTAGCGGGTTACAATGAGCAGTTCTTC
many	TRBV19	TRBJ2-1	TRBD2	CASSIGSGSEYNEQFF	TGTGCCAGTAGTATCGGTAGCGGGAGTGAGTACAATGAGCAGTTCTTC
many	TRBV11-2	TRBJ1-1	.	CASSLGEWNTEAFF	TGTGCCAGCAGCTTAGGAGAATGGAACACTGAAGCTTTCTTT
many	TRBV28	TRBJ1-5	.	CASSPGDLGQPQHF	TGTGCCAGCAGTCCGGGGGATTTGGGTCAGCCCCAGCATTTT
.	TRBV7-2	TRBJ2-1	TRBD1	CASSIGQGWVNEQFF	TGTGCCAGCAGTATTGGACAGGGATGGGTGAATGAGCAGTTCTTC
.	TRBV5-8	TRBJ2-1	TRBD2	CASSYPTSGYDEQFF	TGTGCCAGCAGCTACCCGACTAGCGGGTATGATGAGCAGTTCTTC
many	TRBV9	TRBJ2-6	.	CASSGSQGFGTGANVLTF	TGTGCCAGCAGCGGATCCCAGGGGTTCGGAACTGGGGCCAACGTCCTGACTTTC
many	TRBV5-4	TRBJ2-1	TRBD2	CASSLGGSWSYNEQFF	TGTGCCAGCAGCTTGGGCGGGAGCTGGTCCTACAATGAGCAGTTCTTC
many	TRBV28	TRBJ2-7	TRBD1	CASSSGQGSYEQYF	TGTGCCAGCAGCTCGGGACAGGGGTCCTACGAGCAGTACTTC
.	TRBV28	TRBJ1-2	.	CATIGQPIGELYNYGYTF	TGTGCCACCATAGGACAGCCGATTGGGGAGTTATATAACTATGGCTACACCTTC
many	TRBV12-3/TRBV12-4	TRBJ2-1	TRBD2	CASSTILADNEQFF	TGTGCCAGCAGTACCATCCTAGCGGACAATGAGCAGTTCTTC
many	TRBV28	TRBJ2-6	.	CASAGHHPSGANVLTF	TGTGCCAGCGCTGGCCACCATCCCTCTGGGGCCAACGTCCTGACTTTC
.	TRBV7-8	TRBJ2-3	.	CASSLPGQDTQYF	TGTGCCAGCAGCTTACCAGGGCAAGATACGCAGTATTTT